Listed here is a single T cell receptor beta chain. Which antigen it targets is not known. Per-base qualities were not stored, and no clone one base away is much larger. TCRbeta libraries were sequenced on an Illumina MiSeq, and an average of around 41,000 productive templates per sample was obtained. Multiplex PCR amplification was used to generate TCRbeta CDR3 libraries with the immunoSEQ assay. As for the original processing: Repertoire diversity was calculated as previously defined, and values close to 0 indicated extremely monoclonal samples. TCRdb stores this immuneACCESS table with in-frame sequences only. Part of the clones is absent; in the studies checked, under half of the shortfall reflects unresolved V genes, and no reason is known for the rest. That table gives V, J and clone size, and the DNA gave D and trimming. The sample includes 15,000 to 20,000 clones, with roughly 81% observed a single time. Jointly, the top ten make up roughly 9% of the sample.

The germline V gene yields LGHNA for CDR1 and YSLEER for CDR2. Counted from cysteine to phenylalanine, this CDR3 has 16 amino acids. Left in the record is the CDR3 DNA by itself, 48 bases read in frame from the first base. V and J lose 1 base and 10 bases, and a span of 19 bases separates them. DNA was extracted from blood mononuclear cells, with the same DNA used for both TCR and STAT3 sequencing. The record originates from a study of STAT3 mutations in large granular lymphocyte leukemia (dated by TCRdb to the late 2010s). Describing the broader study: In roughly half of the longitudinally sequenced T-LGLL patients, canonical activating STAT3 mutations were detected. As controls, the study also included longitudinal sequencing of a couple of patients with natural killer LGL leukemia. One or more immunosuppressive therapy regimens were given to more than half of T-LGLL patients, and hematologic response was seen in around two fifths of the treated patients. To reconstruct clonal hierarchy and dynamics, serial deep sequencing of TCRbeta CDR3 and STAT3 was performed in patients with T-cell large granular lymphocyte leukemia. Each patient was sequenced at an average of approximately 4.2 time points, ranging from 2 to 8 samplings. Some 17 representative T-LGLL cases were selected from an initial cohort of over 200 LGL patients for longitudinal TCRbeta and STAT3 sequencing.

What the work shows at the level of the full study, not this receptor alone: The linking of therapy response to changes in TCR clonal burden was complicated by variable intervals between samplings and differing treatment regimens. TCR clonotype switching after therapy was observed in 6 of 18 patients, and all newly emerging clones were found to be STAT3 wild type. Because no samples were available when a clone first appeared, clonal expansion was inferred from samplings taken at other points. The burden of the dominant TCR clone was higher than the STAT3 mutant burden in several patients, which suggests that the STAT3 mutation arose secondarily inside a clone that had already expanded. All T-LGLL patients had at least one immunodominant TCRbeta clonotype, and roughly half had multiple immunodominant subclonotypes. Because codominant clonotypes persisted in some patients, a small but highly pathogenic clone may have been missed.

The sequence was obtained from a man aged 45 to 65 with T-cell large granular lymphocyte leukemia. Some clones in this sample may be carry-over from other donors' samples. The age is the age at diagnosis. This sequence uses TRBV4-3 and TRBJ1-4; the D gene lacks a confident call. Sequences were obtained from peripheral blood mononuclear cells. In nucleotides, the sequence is TGCGCCAGCAGCCAAGCTCGTCGCACCTGGATTGGAAAACTGTTTTTT. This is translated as CASSQARRTWIGKLFF.